What follows are 19 T cell receptor beta chains derived from one specimen sequenced in a study of cytomegalovirus exposure and HLA in healthy donors. This PCR relied on a set of 60 Vbeta primers and 13 Jbeta primers. Data came from immunoSEQ multiplex PCR; TCRdb stores just in-frame clones and leaves some out. The data contain about 86,000 clones, 70% to 85% of them seen just once; the ten biggest clones take up about 8%. Sequencing was performed on PBMCs. These receptors were obtained from a man aged 55-75 years in good health and CMV-seronegative.

A single count supports this clone. The chain combines TRBV7-2 with TRBJ2-2, with 7 nucleotides matching TRBD1. With 2 bases clipped from V and 7 bases from J, the junction kept 4 bases outside the gene matches. Per the germline V gene, CDR1 is SGHTA and CDR2 is FQGNSA. There are 14 residues in the CDR3. CDR3 in DNA: TGTGCCAGCAGCTTAACAGGGGCCTTCGGGGAGCTGTTTTTT. It codes for CASSLTGAFGELFF.

V usage is TRBV19 and J usage is TRBJ2-5, with 13 bases that match TRBD2. The V segment lost 3 bases and the J segment 2 bases; nucleotides outside the gene matches: 9. The CDR3 extends over 18 amino acids. Germline assignment: CDR1 LNHDA and CDR2 SQIVND (reference sequence). The chain's CDR3 is CASSIGTSGGGKQETQYF. The CDR3 DNA is TGTGCCAGTAGTATCGGTACTAGCGGGGGGGGAAAGCAAGAGACCCAGTACTTC.

This chain links TRBV4-2 with TRBJ2-7; TRBD2 aligns across 8 bases. The J segment lost 3 bases and the V segment lost 2 bases, leaving 6 bases of the junction unmatched. CDR1 and CDR2 (germline): LGHNA, YNFKEQ. The CDR3 has 15 amino acids. Here the CDR3 reads CASSQSGAGGYEQYF. In DNA, the CDR3 is TGTGCCAGCAGCCAAAGCGGTGCGGGGGGCTACGAGCAGTACTTC.

The genes are TRBV6-6 and TRBJ1-6; TRBD1 matches 7 bases. CDR3 length: 14 residues. The V gene's germline CDR1 is MNHNY and CDR2 SVGAGI (reference sequence). V shed 6 bases, J shed 9 bases, and the junction held 8 bases outside the gene matches. CDR3 sequence (DNA): TGTGCCAGCAGGTCTGGGACAGTACTTTCACCCCTCCACTTT. The encoded protein is CASRSGTVLSPLHF.

V usage is TRBV11-2 and J usage is TRBJ2-5; TRBD2 aligns across 14 bases. V was clipped by 6 bases and J by 1 base; unmatched bases: 4. Germline V lookup: CDR1 SGHAT, CDR2 FQNNGV. This CDR3 comprises 16 residues. The CDR3 loop reads CASRPGTSGGQETQYF. CDR3 nucleotides: TGTGCCAGCAGGCCAGGGACTAGCGGGGGCCAAGAGACCCAGTACTTC.

This clone appeared a single time. At one end the junction does not follow the germline gene, possibly because of a read error. The gene calls are TRBV7-7 and TRBJ2-3; 8 nucleotides match TRBD2. The CDR3 totals 16 residues. The germline V gene encodes CDR1 SSHAT and CDR2 FNYEAQ (reference sequence). As DNA, the CDR3 is TGTGCTAGCAGCTTTCCGACTAGCGAGCACACAGATACGCAGTATTTT. Protein product: CASSFPTSEHTDTQYF.

The chain links TRBV19 to TRBJ1-5; no clear D gene. V was pared by 5 bases and J by 7 bases, with 15 bases between. The CDR3 sequence is 14 residues long. The germline gives CDR1 LNHDA, CDR2 SQIVND (reference sequence). The CDR3, as DNA: TGTGCCAGTAGTTTTATCGGGGATCGGCAGCCCCAGCATTTT. The encoded protein is CASSFIGDRQPQHF.

The rearrangement links TRBV29-1 to TRBJ1-1; the D is unclear. This CDR3 region has 13 residues. Germline assignment: CDR1 SQVTM and CDR2 ANQGSEA. V gave up 5 bases and J gave up 6 bases, with 16 bases separating them. DNA of the CDR3: TGCAGCGTTATCGGGGTGGTTTCGGCTGAAGCTTTCTTT. It encodes CSVIGVVSAEAFF.

The rearrangement links TRBV4-3 to TRBJ1-4, with 8 positions matching TRBD1. The CDR3 length is 15 residues. In germline, CDR1 is LGHNA, CDR2 YSLEER. With 2 bases clipped from V and 7 bases from J, the junction kept 6 bases outside the gene matches. The CDR3 bases are TGCGCCAGCAGCCAACAGGGGGCCTACGGTGAAAAACTGTTTTTT. As protein: CASSQQGAYGEKLFF.

CDR3 loop: CASSLGGASGRYEQYF. CDR3 sequence (DNA): TGCGCCAGCAGCTTGGGGGGGGCTAGCGGGAGATACGAGCAGTACTTC. The rearrangement joins TRBV5-1 to TRBJ2-7, with TRBD2 matching over 10 bases. Trimming took 0 bases from V and 4 from J; bases not matched to a gene: 7. The germline CDR1 and CDR2 sequences are SGHRS and YFSETQ. The CDR3 totals 16 residues.

The CDR3 sequence is CATKGSGVSGYEQYF. The DNA of the CDR3 is TGTGCCACCAAAGGGTCGGGGGTTTCGGGCTACGAGCAGTACTTC. The J gene is TRBJ2-7, the V gene TRBV19, with D perhaps matching TRBD2 (6 bases). Germline CDR1 and CDR2: LNHDA and SQIVND (reference sequence). V lost 10 bases to trimming and J lost 3 bases, with 22 bases between them. The CDR3 extends over 15 amino acids.

The chain is built from TRBV7-9 and TRBJ1-5, with TRBD1 matching 11 bases. Germline lookup yields CDR1 SEHNR and CDR2 FQNEAQ (reference sequence). Losses at the gene ends were 5 bases for V and 7 bases for J; bases not matched to a gene: 1. This CDR3 spans 13 amino acids. CDR3 residues: CASSGTGGQPQHF. The CDR3 bases are TGTGCCAGCAGCGGGACAGGGGGGCAGCCCCAGCATTTT.

The CDR3 DNA reads TGTGCCAGCAGAAACACCGGGACAGGGGGCTCTGGAAACACCATATATTTT. This gives the protein CASRNTGTGGSGNTIYF. The chain recombines TRBV28 with TRBJ1-3; 11 bases align to TRBD1. V shed 6 bases, J shed 0 bases, and the junction held 7 bases outside the gene matches. From germline, CDR1 is MDHEN and CDR2 SYDVKM. The CDR3 runs to 17 residues.

The gene calls are TRBV4-1 and TRBJ1-1; 7 bases are shared with TRBD1. The CDR3 has 15 amino acids. V shed 0 bases and J 11 bases; nucleotides not matched to a gene: 12. Germline V gene lookup returns CDR1 MGHRA and CDR2 YSYEKL. This CDR3 is CASSQDHPPTGMAFF. Here the CDR3 DNA reads TGCGCCAGCAGCCAAGATCATCCACCGACAGGGATGGCTTTCTTT.

As DNA, the CDR3 is TGTGCCAGCTCCTTCGGGACAGCCCAGAACACTGAAGCTTTCTTT. It encodes CASSFGTAQNTEAFF. This sequence joins TRBV18 and TRBJ1-1; 7 nucleotides agree with TRBD1. The V and J ends lost 6 bases and 1 base, in that order; junction bases with no gene match: 8. This CDR3 is 15 amino acids long. CDR1 and CDR2 (germline): KGHSH, LQKENI.

This clone was seen more than once but under ten times. This chain uses TRBV7-2 with TRBJ1-1, with D perhaps matching TRBD1 (6 bases). This CDR3 has 15 amino acids. The V end lost 4 bases, the J end lost 5 bases, and 17 bases lay between the germline ends. Germline V lookup: CDR1 SGHTA, CDR2 FQGNSA. The CDR3 region is CASSSRGGARTEAFF. CDR3 sequence (DNA): TGTGCCAGCAGCTCCAGAGGGGGGGCAAGAACTGAAGCTTTCTTT.

The chain couples TRBV18 to TRBJ1-2; 9 bases map to TRBD1. Germline assignment: CDR1 KGHSH and CDR2 LQKENI. The CDR3 has 15 residues. The trim removed 5 bases at V and 4 bases at J, leaving 8 bases unmatched. The CDR3 nucleotides are TGTGCCAGCTCAAGCCGGGACAGGGTAGGCTATGGCTACACCTTC. Its translation: CASSSRDRVGYGYTF.

This clone was counted once. The V and J genes are TRBV5-1 and TRBJ2-1, with 9 bases aligning to TRBD2. Trimming at V came to 0 bases and at J to 7 bases, leaving 14 bases not matched to a gene. Germline V gene data show CDR1 as SGHRS and CDR2 as YFSETQ. The CDR3 loop spans 18 amino acids. Here the CDR3 reads CASSLEAGGPSHRNEQFF. As DNA, the CDR3 is TGCGCCAGCAGCTTGGAGGCGGGAGGGCCCTCTCACCGAAATGAGCAGTTCTTC.

This chain links TRBV7-8 with TRBJ2-3; D may be TRBD2 (6 bases). Germline CDR1 reads SGHVS; CDR2 reads FQNEAQ. Trimming took 2 bases from V and 5 from J, leaving 14 bases between them. The CDR3 extends over 15 amino acids. This chain's CDR3 is CASSLSGRALDTQYF. In DNA, the CDR3 is TGTGCCAGCAGCTTAAGCGGGCGGGCTTTAGATACGCAGTATTTT.